This T cell receptor (beta chain) was identified during a study of somatic mutations in cytotoxic T cells in rheumatoid arthritis. Study results and caveats: An age-related increase in CD8+ clonality was seen in rheumatoid arthritis patients but not in healthy controls. Statistical analysis of the slight TRBV07 underrepresentation in rheumatoid arthritis patients did not adjust for multiple comparisons.

Concerning this clone: Its antigen is undetermined.

The CDR3 has 16 amino acids. CDR1 is WNHNN and CDR2 is SYGVQD in the germline V gene (reference sequence). The V gene lost 8 bases and the J gene lost 2 bases, with 20 bases spanning the gap. Data came from immunoSEQ multiplex PCR; TCRdb stores just in-frame clones and leaves some out. Here the sample spans some 14,000 clones, approximately 80% being singletons. The sample taken for sequencing was CD8+ T cells sorted from blood. The sequence derives from an adult with rheumatoid arthritis. The chain joins TRBV10-1 to TRBJ2-3, with D perhaps matching TRBD2 (6 bases). CDR3 in DNA: TGCGCCAGCGGGGGGACCGGGACGGATTCCACAGATACGCAGTATTTT. Translated, it gives CASGGTGTDSTDTQYF.